The T cell receptor beta chain under discussion was sequenced for a study of cytomegalovirus exposure and HLA in healthy donors. Study outcomes and limitations: Later genetic work tied a missense DCLRE1C variant to beta-chain V and J trimming. Fewer N-insertions than the roughly 670-donor mean were reportedly shown by an Asian-associated ancestry cluster in a later analysis. Immune exposure data for these donors was limited to CMV serostatus.

In the PCR, 60 Vbeta and 13 Jbeta primers were used. Profiled with immunoSEQ multiplex PCR; TCRdb holds only in-frame clones, not every one. The top ten clones hold over 5% of a sample with about 93,000 clones, more than 55% of them seen once. The V end lost 3 bases, the J end lost 0 bases, and 11 bases lay between the germline ends. CDR3 size: 15 residues. Germline CDR1 is SGHVS and CDR2 is FNYEAQ. With regard to this clone: Its antigen is unknown.

The TCR originated in a boy between 5 and 17 years old in good health and CMV-seropositive. The specimen sequenced was PBMCs. This rearrangement joins TRBV7-6 to TRBJ1-1; D is ambiguous. CDR3 DNA: TGTGCCAGCAGCTTGTATGGGAGCATGAACACTGAAGCTTTCTTT. It yields the protein CASSLYGSMNTEAFF.